This T cell receptor (beta chain) was captured in a study of blood T cell repertoires in COVID-19. Study-level information: Donors in the United States, Italy and Spain gave samples during acute or convalescent COVID-19. Nucleic acid was either cDNA or gDNA, and it came from T cells, B-cell-depleted T cells, or PBMCs.

Patients in Seattle were enrolled during active infection, then followed longitudinally. The protocol was immunoSEQ multiplex PCR, while the TCRdb copy is restricted to in-frame clones and leaves out a portion. The profile shows roughly 87,000 clones, around 85% of them singletons. Per germline, CDR1 SGHRS and CDR2 YFSETQ. Germline trimming cut 0 bases from V and 3 bases from J; bases unmatched to any gene: 3. The CDR3 runs to 15 residues. The TCR was taken from a woman of 80 years or more with COVID-19, enrolled during active disease. The material sequenced was peripheral blood. The chain couples TRBV5-1 to TRBJ2-7; 10 nucleotides agree with TRBD2. The CDR3 sequence is CASSLVTSGNYEQYF. CDR3 nucleotide sequence: TGCGCCAGCAGCTTGGTCACTAGCGGGAACTACGAGCAGTACTTC.